The rows below give T cell receptor beta chains drawn from one sample of a study of cytomegalovirus exposure and HLA in healthy donors. Sequencing was performed with immunoSEQ multiplex PCR; in TCRdb, only in-frame clones are kept and a portion is missing. This sample carries 100,000 to 150,000 clones, 80% of them seen once, and the ten largest clones take 1.2%. Sequenced: PBMCs. These receptors all stem from a female donor in good health and CMV-seronegative. Each CDR3 is given with its conserved first and last residue. The order of the fields is D gene, J gene, clone size, V gene, CDR3 DNA, CDR3 protein. A D gene is named only where the DNA matches it firmly. Clone size is shown for a subset of rows, as once, few, many or a class of expanded clone.

TRBD1	TRBJ2-1	NA	TRBV6-1	TGTGCCAGCAGCCGGGACAGGGCCAACAATGAGCAGTTCTTC	CASSRDRANNEQFF
NA	TRBJ2-5	NA	TRBV2	TGTGCCAGCAGGGACTACCAAGAGACCCAGTACTTC	CASRDYQETQYF
TRBD1	TRBJ1-5	few	TRBV2	TGTGCCAGCAGCGGACAGGGAGGACCACAGCCCCAGCATTTT	CASSGQGGPQPQHF
NA	TRBJ2-2	NA	TRBV18	TGTGCCAGCTCACCACAGACAGTCGCGAACACCGGGGAGCTGTTTTTT	CASSPQTVANTGELFF
TRBD1	TRBJ2-1	NA	TRBV2	TGTGCCAGCAGAGGGACAGGGCCCTACAATGAGCAGTTCTTC	CASRGTGPYNEQFF
NA	TRBJ1-2	few	TRBV2	TGTGCCAGCAGTGTGGAGTTTATGGGTGGTGGCTACACCTTC	CASSVEFMGGGYTF
TRBD1	TRBJ1-4	once	TRBV4-1	TGCGCCAGCAGCCAAGCAGGGGGCAAACTGTTTTTT	CASSQAGGKLFF
TRBD1	TRBJ1-6	NA	TRBV19	TGTGCCAGTAGTATCTGGGACAGTAATTCACCCCTCCACTTT	CASSIWDSNSPLHF
TRBD2	TRBJ2-7	few	TRBV4-1	TGCGCCAGCAGCCAAATTTCTAGCGGCGACTACGAGCAGTACTTC	CASSQISSGDYEQYF
TRBD2	TRBJ2-3	few	TRBV14	TGTGCCAGCAGCCAAGCACTAGCGGGCCACGCTTACACAGATACGCAGTATTTT	CASSQALAGHAYTDTQYF
TRBD1	TRBJ2-1	NA	TRBV5-1	TGCGCCAGCAGCTGGTCCGGGACAGGGGGTGGGGGCTCCTACAATGAGCAGTTCTTC	CASSWSGTGGGGSYNEQFF
TRBD2	TRBJ2-7	NA	TRBV28	TGTGCCAGCAGTGATAAACTAGCGGGGGTCCCGGAGCAGTACTTC	CASSDKLAGVPEQYF
NA	TRBJ1-2	NA	TRBV28	TGTGCCAGCAGTTTTGGGTCCAGCGCCCAGCGCCCAGGGGGCTACACCTTC	CASSFGSSAQRPGGYTF
NA	TRBJ1-5	NA	TRBV15	TGTGCCACCAGCCTACACTACCTCAGCAATCAGCCCCAGCATTTT	CATSLHYLSNQPQHF
NA	TRBJ2-2	NA	TRBV7-8	TGTGCCAGCAGCTTAAATCGGGCCGGGGAGCTGTTTTTT	CASSLNRAGELFF
TRBD1	TRBJ1-1	NA	TRBV4-1	TGCGCCAGCTCCGTAGGGGACAGGAGCATGAACACTGAAGCTTTCTTT	CASSVGDRSMNTEAFF
NA	TRBJ2-5	NA	TRBV2	TGTGCCAGCAGTGACGCCAGGGCTGGGGAGACCCAGTACTTC	CASSDARAGETQYF
NA	TRBJ1-1	NA	TRBV2	TGTGCCAGCAGTGAAGAGCACAGAAACACTGAAGCTTTCTTT	CASSEEHRNTEAFF
TRBD1	TRBJ1-2	NA	TRBV9	TGTGCCAGCAGCGTAGACAGGGACAGGGGGCCGGGTGGCTACACCTTC	CASSVDRDRGPGGYTF
NA	TRBJ1-2	NA	TRBV4-1	TGCGCCAGCAGCCAAGGGGGAGGGCTGAACTATGGCTACACCTTC	CASSQGGGLNYGYTF
TRBD2	TRBJ2-7	once	TRBV15	TGTGCCACCAGCAGACTCGGGACTAGCTTCCACGAGCAGTACTTC	CATSRLGTSFHEQYF
NA	TRBJ2-7	once	TRBV10-3	TGTGCCATCAGTGAGGTGTCGTACGAGCAGTACTTC	CAISEVSYEQYF
TRBD2	TRBJ2-1	NA	TRBV11-2	TGTGCCAGCAGCTTAGGCCATCCGGGACTAGCGGGCAATGAGCAGTTCTTC	CASSLGHPGLAGNEQFF
NA	TRBJ2-3	NA	TRBV4-2	TGTGCCAGCAGCCCCCTAGAAAAAGTAGCGGACCTGACAGATACGCAGTATTTT	CASSPLEKVADLTDTQYF
TRBD1	TRBJ1-1	NA	TRBV18	TGTGCCAGCTCACCGTCAGGGGGCCCTGAAGCTTTCTTT	CASSPSGGPEAFF
NA	TRBJ1-2	NA	TRBV19	TGTGCCAGTAGTATCGCAGGGGCCAGTGGCTACACCTTC	CASSIAGASGYTF
TRBD2	TRBJ2-1	NA	TRBV5-1	TGCGCCAGCAGCGTCCCACTAGCGGGGGGGAACAATGAGCAGTTCTTC	CASSVPLAGGNNEQFF
TRBD1	TRBJ2-3	NA	TRBV19	TGTGCCGCGCGGAGGACAGGCGGCACAGATACGCAGTATTTT	CAARRTGGTDTQYF
NA	TRBJ2-7	once	TRBV19	TGTGCCAGTAGCATCCCTGGCCCGGGACATACCGAGCAGTACTTC	CASSIPGPGHTEQYF
NA	TRBJ1-5	NA	TRBV7-2	TGTGCCAGCAGCTTAGCGAGGGACACGGCCCAGCATTTT	CASSLARDTAQHF
TRBD2	TRBJ2-3	NA	TRBV4-1	TGCGCCAGCAGCCAACCCACTTTGGGGCGGGGGTGGGATACGCAGTATTTT	CASSQPTLGRGWDTQYF
TRBD1	TRBJ2-7	NA	TRBV4-1	TGCGCCAGCAGCAGACAGGGAGACTTCTCCTACGAGCAGTACTTC	CASSRQGDFSYEQYF
TRBD1	TRBJ2-7	NA	TRBV29-1	TGCAGCGTAGGACAGGGGGCAATCTACGAGCAGTACTTC	CSVGQGAIYEQYF
TRBD1	TRBJ2-7	NA	TRBV11-2	TGTGCCAGCACCCGACAGGGTGACGAGCAGTACTTC	CASTRQGDEQYF
TRBD2	TRBJ2-1	few	TRBV7-3	TGTGCCAGCAGTCGGACTAGCGGGAGGCTCCCCTACAATGAGCAGTTCTTC	CASSRTSGRLPYNEQFF